This entry is about one TCR beta chain. The antigen is unknown. Treatment given: 15 to 20 received Ad26.COV2.S at low or high dose, single or two shots; about 5 received placebo; per-sample allocation not given. Samples were taken on day 63 after the first vaccine or placebo injection. An adult aged 18-55 years in Boston served as the donor. The data were produced by immunoSEQ multiplex PCR, yet TCRdb's version contains in-frame clones alone and is incomplete. Counted here are about 400,000 clones, 88% occurring once; the ten biggest clones make up about 3.6%. The data were taken from a study of Ad26.COV2.S vaccination and SARS-CoV-2 variants. Study-level findings and limits: Total T cell responses, in the TCR breadth and depth analyses, may have been underestimated.

The length of the CDR3 is 13 residues. V lost 4 bases and J lost 5, with 11 bases in between. The germline V gene encodes CDR1 MNHNY and CDR2 SVGAGI (reference sequence). This chain uses TRBV6-6 with TRBJ2-5; no clear D. The sequences come from peripheral blood, collected in a trial of Ad26.COV2.S vaccine versus placebo. The origin of this receptor is a person aged 18 to 65 who received the Ad26.COV2.S COVID-19 vaccine or a placebo. CDR3 amino acids: CASSWRQWETQYF. The CDR3 coding sequence is TGTGCCAGCAGTTGGCGTCAATGGGAGACCCAGTACTTC.